This T cell receptor (beta chain) was sequenced during a study of T-cell reconstitution after alpha-beta-depleted transplantation in children. The CDR3 extends over 16 amino acids. Germline values: CDR1 LGHNA, CDR2 YNFKEQ. Trimming cost V 3 bases and J 4 bases, with 19 bases left between them. Molecular barcoding with unique molecular identifiers was used for the TCRbeta library. In TCRdb, the PCR reads were re-called with MiXCR into one record per CDR3 protein. The data contain approximately 510,000 distinct CDR3 sequences, around 16% of them singletons. This specimen was PBMCs from the stem cell graft donor, taken from the stem cell graft. The sequence came from a human donor who donated a stem cell graft to a child with acute lymphoblastic leukemia. The gene calls are TRBV4-2 and TRBJ2-7; D possibly corresponds to TRBD1 (6 bases). In DNA form, the CDR3 reads TGTGCCAGCAGCCAGGGGGACATAGCAGAGACATACGAGCAGTACTTC. Its protein product is CASSQGDIAETYEQYF.